Shown below are 26 T cell receptor beta chains from a single sample sequenced in a study of blood T cell repertoires in COVID-19. The assay was immunoSEQ multiplex PCR, and TCRdb's table has in-frame clones only and misses some. The profile covers 90,000 to 150,000 clones, with roughly 87% appearing a single time and 6.5% to 8.5% taken by the ten largest. Material: peripheral blood. The receptor set was obtained from a human donor in a cohort sampled during active COVID-19.

J is TRBJ2-3 and V is TRBV10-3, with D perhaps TRBD2 (6 bases). The germline V gene has CDR1 ENHRY and CDR2 SYGVKD. V dropped 8 bases and J dropped 1 base, with 10 bases sitting between them. The CDR3 covers 13 residues. The CDR3 nucleotides are TGTGCCATCCAACTAGCCGGCACAGATACGCAGTATTTT. This translates into CAIQLAGTDTQYF.

The table lists this clone with a count of one. The V call is TRBV10-3, the J call TRBJ2-7, with TRBD2 identical over 8 bases. With 7 bases clipped from V and 5 bases from J, the junction kept 10 bases outside the gene matches. Germline CDR1 ENHRY, CDR2 SYGVKD. CDR3 length equals 14 residues. CDR3 coding DNA: TGTGCCATCAAGCCAAGCGGGGGACTGAACGAGCAGTACTTC. As protein: CAIKPSGGLNEQYF.

CDR3 bases: TGTGCCAGCAGCCATTCGCGGAACACCGGGGAGCTGTTTTTT. Its translation is CASSHSRNTGELFF. The chain combines TRBV3-1 (or the pseudogene TRBV3-2) with TRBJ2-2; D is unresolved. In germline, CDR1 is LGHDT, CDR2 YNNKEL (reference sequence). The germline V and J ends were trimmed by 3 bases and 1 base, with 6 bases remaining between them. The CDR3 is made up of 14 amino acids.

This sequence joins TRBV27 and TRBJ2-7; 8 bases are shared with TRBD2. Germline-derived CDR1 and CDR2 are MNHEY and SMNVEV (reference sequence). Trimming removed 4 bases from V and 4 bases from J; junction bases left unmatched: 15. The CDR3 length is 17 residues. CDR3 residues: CASSSPPVGRAGYEQYF. The CDR3 DNA reads TGTGCCAGCAGTTCCCCCCCGGTCGGGAGGGCCGGTTACGAGCAGTACTTC.

V usage is TRBV24-1 and J usage is TRBJ2-3, with D possibly TRBD1 on 8 matching bases. V lost 3 bases to trimming and J lost 5 bases, with 17 bases between them. The CDR3 spans 16 residues. CDR1 and CDR2 (germline): KGHDR, SFDVKD. CDR3 sequence reads: CATSDLQGGGGDTQYF. The CDR3 coding sequence is TGTGCCACCAGTGATCTACAGGGGGGGGGTGGAGATACGCAGTATTTT.

The chain couples TRBV27 to TRBJ2-1; TRBD2 matches 12 bases. Trimming took 3 bases from V and 8 from J; bases not matched to a gene: 2. The CDR3 has 14 amino acids. Per germline, CDR1 MNHEY and CDR2 SMNVEV (reference sequence). The CDR3 nucleotides read TGTGCCAGCAGTTTCACTAGCGGGAGGTATGAGCAGTTCTTC. Translated, it gives CASSFTSGRYEQFF.

V is TRBV4-1 and J is TRBJ1-5; D remains ambiguous. The CDR3 is 13 residues long. Germline loops: CDR1 MGHRA, CDR2 YSYEKL. The V end was cut by 2 bases, the J end by 1 base, with 3 bases between. The CDR3 coding sequence is TGCGCCAGCAGCCAACAAAGCAATCAGCCCCAGCATTTT. Translation gives CASSQQSNQPQHF.

The rearrangement joins TRBV28 to TRBJ1-2; D is possibly TRBD1 (5 bases). Trimming cost V 5 bases and J 0 bases, with 13 bases left between them. There are 15 residues in the CDR3. The V gene's germline CDR1 is MDHEN and CDR2 SYDVKM. The CDR3 region is CASSVGGETNYGYTF. The CDR3, as DNA: TGTGCCAGCAGTGTGGGGGGAGAGACTAACTATGGCTACACCTTC.

This clone came up a few times. This chain uses TRBV29-1 with TRBJ2-7; 11 bases agree with TRBD1. V shed 7 bases and J 5 bases; nucleotides not matched to a gene: 7. The CDR3 is made up of 13 amino acids. Germline lookup yields CDR1 SQVTM and CDR2 ANQGSEA. DNA of the CDR3: TGCAGCGGGGGACGGACAGGGGGCAACGAGCAGTACTTC. Protein: CSGGRTGGNEQYF.

The chain carries TRBV3-1 (or the pseudogene TRBV3-2) and TRBJ2-5, with 8 bases matching TRBD2. Trimming removed 3 bases from V and 2 bases from J; junction bases left unmatched: 2. Germline assignment: CDR1 LGHDT and CDR2 YNNKEL (reference sequence). CDR3 length: 14 amino acids. CDR3 sequence: CASSHGTRQETQYF. The DNA of the CDR3 is TGTGCCAGCAGCCACGGGACTAGACAAGAGACCCAGTACTTC.

The V and J genes are TRBV9 and TRBJ1-1; unclear D gene. V was trimmed by 0 bases and J by 0 bases, leaving 3 bases between them. The CDR3 is 13 amino acids. The germline V gene encodes CDR1 SGDLS and CDR2 YYNGEE. Here the CDR3 reads CASSVALNTEAFF. In nucleotides, the CDR3 is TGTGCCAGCAGCGTAGCCTTGAACACTGAAGCTTTCTTT.

The chain carries TRBV19 and TRBJ1-4; TRBD1 matches 8 bases. In germline, CDR1 is LNHDA, CDR2 SQIVND (reference sequence). This CDR3 contains 14 residues. Germline trimming cut 5 bases from V and 5 bases from J; bases unmatched to any gene: 4. The DNA of the CDR3 is TGTGCCAGTAGTTCCCGGACAGGGAATGAAAAACTGTTTTTT. Its protein is CASSSRTGNEKLFF.

The V and J genes are TRBV27 and TRBJ1-2; TRBD1 matches 7 bases. CDR1 and CDR2 from the germline V gene are MNHEY and SMNVEV (reference sequence). The length of the CDR3 is 12 residues. V lost 5 bases, J lost 7 bases, and 4 bases stayed unmatched. In nucleotides, the CDR3 is TGTGCCAGCAGTCTGACAGGGTTTGGCTACACCTTC. Protein: CASSLTGFGYTF.

The chain has TRBV6-5 and TRBJ2-7, with a possible D match to TRBD1 (6 bases). CDR3 size: 13 residues. Germline V gives CDR1 MNHEY, CDR2 SVGAGI. The V and J ends lost 7 bases and 2 bases respectively, with 12 bases between them. The DNA of the CDR3 is TGTGCCAGCACCGAGGGACAACCCTACGAGCAGTACTTC. Amino acid sequence: CASTEGQPYEQYF.

The chain is built from TRBV7-2 and TRBJ2-7, with 9 bases fitting TRBD1. The germline V gene encodes CDR1 SGHTA and CDR2 FQGNSA. V was pared by 3 bases and J by 6 bases, with 3 bases of the junction left unmatched. The CDR3 loop spans 13 amino acids. The DNA of the CDR3 is TGTGCCAGCAGCTTGGACAGGGGTCGCGAGCAGTACTTC. Translated: CASSLDRGREQYF.

The rearrangement joins TRBV5-4 to TRBJ2-5; 9 bases map to TRBD1. J was trimmed by 6 bases and V by 4 bases; bases with no gene match: 7. This CDR3 contains 14 residues. CDR1 SGHNT and CDR2 YYREEE come from the germline V gene (reference sequence). The CDR3 DNA reads as TGTGCCAGCAGCCTTACTGGGACAGGGCAGACCCAGTACTTC. Protein product: CASSLTGTGQTQYF.

The count of this clone is one. CDR3 DNA: TGTGCCAGCAGTGAATCTCGGTTTGGCTACACCTTC. Its translation is CASSESRFGYTF. This rearrangement joins TRBV25-1 to TRBJ1-2; D gene ambiguous. The V end lost 1 base, the J end lost 7 bases, and 7 bases lay between the germline ends. The CDR3 runs to 12 residues. In germline, CDR1 is MGHDK, CDR2 SYGVNS.

The chain carries TRBV18 and TRBJ2-1; 8 bases are a match to TRBD1. Germline-derived CDR1 and CDR2 are KGHSH and LQKENI. V lost 6 bases and J lost 10; bases outside the gene matches: 5. The CDR3 loop spans 12 amino acids. The CDR3 loop is CASSLTGEEQFF. Written as DNA, the CDR3 is TGTGCCAGCTCGCTGACAGGGGAAGAGCAGTTCTTC.

The rearrangement uses TRBV24-1 and TRBJ2-1, with D perhaps TRBD2 (6 bases). The V gene's germline CDR1 is KGHDR and CDR2 SFDVKD. V gave up 2 bases and J gave up 3 bases, with 13 bases separating them. The CDR3 contains 16 residues. The CDR3 reads CATSDSGSPIYNEQFF. The CDR3 nucleotides read TGTGCCACCAGTGATTCCGGGAGTCCGATCTACAATGAGCAGTTCTTC.

This sequence joins TRBV9 and TRBJ1-2; D gene ambiguous. The germline gives CDR1 SGDLS, CDR2 YYNGEE. The CDR3 length is 12 residues. Trimming took 0 bases from V and 4 from J, leaving 4 bases between them. The CDR3 sequence: CASSVDGYGYTF. The CDR3 DNA reads TGTGCCAGCAGCGTAGACGGCTATGGCTACACCTTC.

The chain has TRBV11-2 and TRBJ2-7, with 8 bases aligning to TRBD1. The CDR3 has 16 residues. The germline gives CDR1 SGHAT, CDR2 FQNNGV. V gave up 3 bases and J gave up 1 base; unmatched junction bases: 8. The CDR3: CASSFTTGVPSYEQYF. Here the CDR3 DNA reads TGTGCCAGCAGCTTTACGACAGGGGTACCTTCCTACGAGCAGTACTTC. Together with reference TRBV11-2 and TRBJ2-7, the CDR3 gives the full variable domain: EAGVAQSPRYKIIEKRQSVAFWCNPISGHATLYWYQQILGQGPKLLIQFQNNGVVDDSQLPKDRFSAERLKGVDSTLKIQPAKLEDSAVYLCASSFTTGVPSYEQYFGPGTRLTVT.

The chain uses TRBV6-1 and TRBJ1-3; no reliable D call. V lost 0 bases to trimming and J lost 10 bases, with 16 bases between them. Germline values: CDR1 MNHNS, CDR2 SASEGT. This CDR3 contains 15 residues. CDR3 bases: TGTGCCAGCAGTGAAGCTGGCGCGGGAGCGAGGACCATATATTTT. Amino acids: CASSEAGAGARTIYF.

The gene calls are TRBV6-1 and TRBJ1-3; D not certain. This CDR3 contains 16 residues. The germline V gene has CDR1 MNHNS and CDR2 SASEGT. With 2 bases removed from V and 2 bases from J, the gap between germline ends came to 13 bases. The CDR3 DNA follows: TGTGCCAGCAGTGAATTCCGCCAGGTCACTGGAAACACCATATATTTT. Its protein is CASSEFRQVTGNTIYF.

The rearrangement joins TRBV29-1 to TRBJ1-4, with D possibly TRBD1 on 5 matching bases. V shed 4 bases and J shed 0 bases, with 9 bases lying between them. CDR3 length: 14 amino acids. The germline V gene has CDR1 SQVTM and CDR2 ANQGSEA. CDR3 nucleotides: TGCAGCGTTGGATCGGGGGCAACTAATGAAAAACTGTTTTTT. It specifies CSVGSGATNEKLFF.

This clone has more than one count but fewer than ten. The chain couples TRBV5-8 to TRBJ1-1, with 8 bases that match TRBD1. CDR3 length: 15 residues. J lost 1 base, V lost 6 bases, and 8 bases had no gene match. Germline loops: CDR1 SGHTS, CDR2 YDEGEE. The CDR3 region has the DNA TGTGCCAGCATCTACAGGGGGGGCGAGAACACTGAAGCTTTCTTT. Translation: CASIYRGGENTEAFF.

The J gene is TRBJ2-2, the V gene TRBV7-2; D might be TRBD2 (6 bases). There are 16 residues in the CDR3. V dropped 2 bases and J dropped 4 bases, with 14 bases sitting between them. The germline V gene encodes CDR1 SGHTA and CDR2 FQGNSA. CDR3 sequence (DNA): TGTGCCAGCAGCTTAAACGGGGGTAGTAGCACCGGGGAGCTGTTTTTT. It codes for CASSLNGGSSTGELFF.